The source of this T cell receptor (beta chain) is a study of blood T cell repertoires in COVID-19. V gave up 2 bases and J gave up 3 bases; unmatched junction bases: 2. The CDR3 spans 15 residues. Germline values: CDR1 SGHRS, CDR2 YFSETQ. Sequenced by immunoSEQ multiplex PCR; TCRdb stores in-frame clones only, minus some. The table has some 240,000 clones, over 70% seen once. Material for sequencing was peripheral blood. The sequence was collected from a woman in her 70s with COVID-19, enrolled during active disease. The V and J genes are TRBV5-1 and TRBJ1-4, with 9 bases that match TRBD1. The CDR3 reads CASSLQGASNEKLFF. CDR3 nucleotide sequence: TGCGCCAGCAGCTTACAGGGGGCTTCTAATGAAAAACTGTTTTTT.